A single sample gave rise to the 27 T cell receptor beta chains below, sequenced in a study of CD8+CD57+ T cells in acquired aplastic anemia. Previously, flow cytometry had revealed CD8+CD57+ cell expansion in the patients chosen for sequencing. The use of genomic DNA as template underpinned the TCR beta VDJ and CDR3 profiling. TCRdb redid the calling of the reads with MiXCR, one entry per CDR3 protein. The repertoire has around 250,000 distinct CDR3 sequences, around 82% of them found once; the top ten carry about two fifths. Sequencing used sorted CD4+, CD8+, or CD8+CD57+ T cells (not recorded which) from PBMCs. These receptors were collected from a human donor with aplastic anemia.

There are a few counts of this clonotype. The chain carries TRBV7-9 and TRBJ1-1, with D maybe TRBD1 (6 bases). With 3 bases removed from V and 1 base from J, the gap between germline ends came to 12 bases. Germline CDR1 is SEHNR and CDR2 is FQNEAQ (reference sequence). The CDR3 consists of 15 residues. In nucleotides, the CDR3 is TGTGCCAGCAGCTTGGATGGGGGGGCGAACACTGAAGCTTTCTTT. Protein sequence: CASSLDGGANTEAFF.

The V gene is TRBV9, the J gene TRBJ2-3; possible D gene TRBD2, 7 bases. Trimming removed 3 bases from V and 14 bases from J, with 22 bases in between. The V gene's germline CDR1 is SGDLS and CDR2 YYNGEE. This CDR3 region has 14 residues. CDR3 bases: TGTGCCAGCAGCGGGGAGGGGGGGACCACTAAAGCGTATTTT. Translation gives CASSGEGGTTKAYF. Full variable domain (missing parts from reference TRBV9 and TRBJ2-3): DSGVTQTPKHLITATGQRVTLRCSPRSGDLSVYWYQQSLDQGLQFLIQYYNGEERAKGNILERFSAQQFPDLHSELNLSSLELGDSALYFCASSGEGGTTKAYFGPGTRLTVL.

The table lists this clonotype with a count of one. The junction does not match germline at one end; this may be a read error. V is TRBV9 and J is TRBJ2-3; D could derive from TRBD1 or TRBD2 (6 bases each). CDR1 and CDR2 from the germline V gene are SGDLS and YYNGEE. This CDR3 region has 13 residues. This CDR3 is CASSDGGKGTDKF. CDR3 nucleotides: TGTGCCAGCAGCGACGGGGGCAAGGGCACAGATAAGTTT.

This clonotype was observed a handful of times. The chain couples TRBV29-1 to TRBJ1-6, with D unclear. The CDR3 runs 13 residues. The V end lost 4 bases, the J end lost 8 bases, and 12 bases lay between the germline ends. Germline V CDR1 and CDR2: SQVTM, ANQGSEA. CDR3 amino acids: CSVGVTRDSPLHF. CDR3 DNA sequence: TGCAGCGTTGGGGTTACTCGCGATTCACCCCTCCACTTT.

The chain couples TRBV7-9 to TRBJ2-1; D tentatively reads TRBD1 or TRBD2 (5 bases each). Per the germline V gene, CDR1 is SEHNR and CDR2 is FQNEAQ (reference sequence). CDR3 size: 16 residues. With 3 bases removed from V and 13 bases from J, the gap between germline ends came to 25 bases. This CDR3 is CASSFPRSYGTNVQFF. CDR3 in DNA: TGTGCCAGCAGCTTTCCAAGAAGCTACGGGACCAACGTCCAGTTCTTC.

The chain uses TRBV2 and TRBJ1-2; D uncertain. CDR3 length: 13 residues. The germline V gene has CDR1 SNHLY and CDR2 FYNNEI. V was clipped by 7 bases and J by 13 bases, with 22 bases between them. CDR3 residues: CASNYLSGTAFTF. The CDR3 region has the DNA TGTGCCAGCAACTACCTTAGCGGCACTGCATTCACCTTC.

Points on this clonotype: Mismatch with germline at one junction end may stem from a read error. The V call is TRBV9, the J call TRBJ1-6; no firm D call. This CDR3 comprises 16 residues. CDR1 SGDLS and CDR2 YYNGEE come from the germline V gene. The CDR3: CASGVAGNVQYFALHF. The CDR3 nucleotides are TGTGCCAGCGGCGTGGCTGGGAACGTCCAGTACTTCGCCCTCCACTTT. Supplemented by reference TRBV9 and TRBJ1-6, the full variable domain reads DSGVTQTPKHLITATGQRVTLRCSPRSGDLSVYWYQQSLDQGLQFLIQYYNGEERAKGNILERFSAQQFPDLHSELNLSSLELGDSALYFCASGVAGNVQYFALHFGNGTRLTVT.

The J gene is TRBJ2-5, the V gene TRBV7-2, with TRBD2 matching over 7 bases. V shed 0 bases, J shed 7 bases, and the junction held 8 bases outside the gene matches. Germline CDR1 reads SGHTA; CDR2 reads FQGNSA. The CDR3 extends over 15 amino acids. CDR3 protein: CASSLAGGPNTTQYF. DNA of the CDR3: TGTGCCAGCAGCTTAGCGGGAGGGCCCAATACGACCCAGTACTTC.

A word on this clonotype: The junction differs from germline at one of its ends, possibly a read error. This chain uses TRBV25-1 with TRBJ2-1, with a weak D call TRBD1 (7 bases). The germline V gene encodes CDR1 MGHDK and CDR2 SYGVNS. The CDR3 is 15 residues long. The CDR3 bases are TGCGCCAGCCAGGGGGGCGGAAACGGTCATGATGAGCAGTTCTTC. Residues: CASQGGGNGHDEQFF.

A note on this clonotype: At one boundary the junction diverges from the germline segment, which might be a read error. The chain has TRBV7-8 and TRBJ2-3, with 7 bases that match TRBD1. There are 13 residues in the CDR3. CDR1 is SGHVS, CDR2 FQNEAQ, per germline. The CDR3: CASREGGTDKKQF. In DNA, the CDR3 is TGTGCCAGCAGGGAAGGGGGCACTGACAAGAAGCAGTTT. Filled out from reference TRBV7-8 and TRBJ2-3, the complete variable domain reads GAGVSQSPRYKVAKRGQDVALRCDPISGHVSLFWYQQALGQGPEFLTYFQNEAQLDKSGLPSDRFFAERPEGSVSTLKIQRTQQEDSAVYLCASREGGTDKKQFGPGTRLTVL.

The V gene is TRBV7-9, the J gene TRBJ2-1, with D perhaps TRBD2 (5 bases). Germline V CDR1 and CDR2: SEHNR, FQNEAQ (reference sequence). V lost 3 bases to trimming and J lost 7 bases, with 7 bases between them. The CDR3 is made up of 12 amino acids. The CDR3 region has the DNA TGTGCCAGCAGCTTTGAGGGAAATGAGCAGTTCTTC. Its translation: CASSFEGNEQFF.

This clonotype has a single count. The chain employs TRBV7-6 and TRBJ1-1; D remains ambiguous. The CDR3 contains 15 residues. V lost 0 bases and J 14 bases, leaving 22 bases between the germline ends. Germline CDR1 is SGHVS and CDR2 is FNYEAQ. This CDR3 is CASSLAHAGKDTQFF. CDR3 DNA: TGTGCCAGCAGCTTAGCTCACGCGGGAAAAGATACCCAGTTCTTT.

A remark on this clonotype: The CDR3 does not close with the conserved phenylalanine or tryptophan, likely indicating a read error. The chain is built from TRBV2 and TRBJ1-4; D is ambiguous. This CDR3 region has 14 residues. CDR1 is SNHLY, CDR2 FYNNEI, per germline. V lost 6 bases to trimming and J lost 14 bases, with 22 bases between them. The CDR3 is CASRSDGTNKQLFV. As DNA, the CDR3 is TGTGCCAGCAGGAGCGACGGCACAAATAAACAGCTGTTTGTC.

The gene calls are TRBV2 and TRBJ1-2; D may be TRBD1 (5 bases). V was trimmed by 6 bases and J by 7 bases, leaving 15 bases between them. The germline V gene has CDR1 SNHLY and CDR2 FYNNEI. The CDR3 contains 13 residues. The CDR3 loop is CASSPPPGCGYTF. CDR3 DNA: TGTGCCAGCAGCCCCCCCCCAGGGTGTGGCTACACCTTC.

The gene calls are TRBV25-1 and TRBJ1-1; 9 nucleotides line up with TRBD1. Trimming cost V 5 bases and J 6 bases; bases outside gene matches: 1. This CDR3 region has 12 residues. In germline, CDR1 is MGHDK, CDR2 SYGVNS. CDR3 sequence: CASSRQGAEAFF. CDR3 nucleotides: TGTGCCAGCAGTCGACAGGGGGCTGAAGCTTTCTTT.

This rearrangement joins TRBV9 to TRBJ2-3; a weak D match, TRBD2 (6 bases). This CDR3 is built from 14 residues. The V gene lost 5 bases and the J gene lost 11 bases, with 21 bases spanning the gap. Germline loops: CDR1 SGDLS, CDR2 YYNGEE. The CDR3 protein is CASRLALGRGLQYF. The CDR3 coding sequence is TGTGCCAGCAGACTAGCACTAGGTCGCGGTCTGCAGTATTTT.

The V and J genes are TRBV9 and TRBJ2-3; D not certain. Looked up from germline, CDR1 is SGDLS and CDR2 is YYNGEE. This CDR3 spans 15 amino acids. Trimming removed 7 bases at V and 13 bases at J, with 28 bases between. CDR3 loop: CASGPAGNIQYFEYF. The CDR3, as DNA: TGTGCCAGCGGCCCCGCTGGCAACATCCAGTACTTCGAGTATTTT.

On this clonotype: At one of its ends the junction is not consistent with the germline gene, which may arise from a read error. The chain combines TRBV7-3 with TRBJ1-2; D ambiguous. The CDR3 runs 16 residues. Germline V gene lookup returns CDR1 SGHTA and CDR2 FQGTGA. The CDR3 here is CASRMETNGLEHGYTF. The CDR3, as DNA: TGTGCCAGCAGAATGGAGACGAACGGGCTCGAACATGGATACACCTTC. Filled out from reference TRBV7-3 and TRBJ1-2, the complete variable domain reads GAGVSQTPSNKVTEKGKYVELRCDPISGHTALYWYRQSLGQGPEFLIYFQGTGAADDSGLPNDRFFAVRPEGSVSTLKIQRTERGDSAVYLCASRMETNGLEHGYTFGSGTRLTVV.

The rearrangement uses TRBV7-2 and TRBJ1-6; 8 positions agree with TRBD1. V was clipped by 3 bases and J by 13 bases; unmatched bases: 14. Germline V gene lookup returns CDR1 SGHTA and CDR2 FQGNSA. The CDR3 contains 16 residues. The CDR3 DNA follows: TGTGCCAGCAGCTTGGCAGGGGGCGCCTACTATTGCCCCCTCCACTTT. It yields the protein CASSLAGGAYYCPLHF.

The rearrangement uses TRBV7-9 and TRBJ2-6; 7 bases line up with TRBD2. The CDR3 consists of 16 residues. After removal of 3 bases from V and 16 bases from J, the junction contained 18 bases not matched to a gene. Germline V gives CDR1 SEHNR, CDR2 FQNEAQ (reference sequence). CDR3 amino acids: CASSFTSAMSGSSLTF. CDR3 in DNA: TGTGCCAGCAGCTTTACTAGCGCAATGAGCGGTTCTTCGCTGACTTTC.

The chain is built from TRBV7-3 and TRBJ2-1; D remains ambiguous. Germline CDR1 and CDR2: SGHTA and FQGTGA. The CDR3 runs to 16 residues. Deletions cut 6 bases from V and 8 bases from J, with 23 bases between. The CDR3 DNA reads as TGTGCCAGCAGTACATCAGGCGAAGGGTATAAGGATGAGCAGTTCTTC. It codes for CASSTSGEGYKDEQFF.

In the case of this clonotype: Because it lacks the conserved phenylalanine or tryptophan at the end, this CDR3 is likely a read error. The rearrangement uses TRBV7-9 and TRBJ2-3; D is undetermined. V shed 5 bases and J shed 8 bases, with 14 bases lying between them. This CDR3 region has 13 residues. CDR1 and CDR2 (germline): SEHNR, FQNEAQ (reference sequence). The CDR3 sequence: CASSDGSRGTQYE. Written as DNA, the CDR3 is TGTGCCAGCAGCGACGGAAGCAGAGGTACGCAGTATGAG.

The chain employs TRBV19 and TRBJ2-7, with D uncertain. CDR1 and CDR2 (germline): LNHDA, SQIVND (reference sequence). The CDR3 sequence is 16 residues long. The ends were cut back, 3 bases at V and 2 bases at J, with 17 bases in the middle. CDR3 coding DNA: TGTGCCAGTAGTATGAGGTTGGGGTGGGATCCCTACGAGCAGTACTTC. Translating gives CASSMRLGWDPYEQYF.

Worth noting for this clonotype: A read error is likely, as this CDR3 ends without the conserved phenylalanine or tryptophan. The limits of the CDR3 on the DNA are not certain, so only TCRdb's listed CDR3 is given. The chain uses TRBV7-9 and TRBJ2-1; the table's D call, TRBD1, was not checked against the DNA. The CDR3 is 13 amino acids in total, end residues counted. Germline V gives CDR1 SEHNR, CDR2 FQNEAQ (reference sequence). CDR3 residues: CASSFPPRGGNDV.

CDR3 in DNA: TGTGCCACCAGCAGAGGACAGCGGGAACATGGCTACACCTTC. This codes for CATSRGQREHGYTF. V is TRBV15 and J is TRBJ1-2; a possible D gene is TRBD1 (5 bases). Trimming took off 1 base at V and 6 bases at J, with 12 bases between the two ends. The CDR3 has 14 amino acids. Germline-derived CDR1 and CDR2 are LNHNV and YYDKDF (reference sequence).

V and J are TRBV7-9 and TRBJ2-5, with D maybe TRBD1 (6 bases). Germline CDR1 is SEHNR and CDR2 is FQNEAQ (reference sequence). The CDR3 contains 15 residues. V was cut by 5 bases and J by 14 bases, with 27 bases left in between. DNA for the CDR3: TGTGCCAGCAGCCTTAGGGACAAAGGGGCCCAGAACCTCTACTTC. Protein product: CASSLRDKGAQNLYF.

The J gene is TRBJ2-1, the V gene TRBV24-1; 9 nucleotides match TRBD2. CDR3 size: 15 residues. Germline CDR1 and CDR2: KGHDR and SFDVKD. Trimming took 3 bases from V and 8 from J; bases not matched to a gene: 7. CDR3 DNA sequence: TGTGCCACCAGTGATCCGGGACTAGCCTTCCATGAGCAGTTCTTC. It encodes CATSDPGLAFHEQFF.